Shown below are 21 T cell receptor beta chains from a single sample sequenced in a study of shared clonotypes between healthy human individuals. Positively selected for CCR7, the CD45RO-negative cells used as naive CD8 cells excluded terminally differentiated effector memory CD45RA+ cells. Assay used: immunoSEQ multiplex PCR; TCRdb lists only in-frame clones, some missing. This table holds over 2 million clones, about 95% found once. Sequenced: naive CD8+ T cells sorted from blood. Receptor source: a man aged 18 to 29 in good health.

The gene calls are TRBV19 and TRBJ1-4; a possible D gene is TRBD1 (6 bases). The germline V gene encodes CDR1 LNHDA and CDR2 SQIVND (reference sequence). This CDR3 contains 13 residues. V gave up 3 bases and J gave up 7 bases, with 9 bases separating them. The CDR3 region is CASSMRGGEKLFF. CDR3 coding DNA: TGTGCCAGTAGTATGAGAGGGGGTGAAAAACTGTTTTTT.

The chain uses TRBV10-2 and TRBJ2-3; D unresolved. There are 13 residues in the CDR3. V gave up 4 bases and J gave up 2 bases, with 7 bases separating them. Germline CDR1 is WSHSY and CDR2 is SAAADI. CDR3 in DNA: TGCGCCAGCAGTGTTACAACCACAGATACGCAGTATTTT. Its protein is CASSVTTTDTQYF.

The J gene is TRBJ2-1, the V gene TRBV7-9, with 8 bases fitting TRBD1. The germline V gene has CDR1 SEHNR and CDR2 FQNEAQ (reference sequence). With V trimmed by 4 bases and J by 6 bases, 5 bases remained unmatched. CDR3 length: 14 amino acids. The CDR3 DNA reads TGTGCCAGCAGCTCTAAGGACAGGGTCAATGAGCAGTTCTTC. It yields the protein CASSSKDRVNEQFF.

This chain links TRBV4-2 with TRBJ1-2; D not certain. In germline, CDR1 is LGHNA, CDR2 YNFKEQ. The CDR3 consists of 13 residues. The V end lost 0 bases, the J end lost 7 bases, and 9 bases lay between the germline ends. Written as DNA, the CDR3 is TGTGCCAGCAGCCAAGATCGGGTGGGTGGCTACACCTTC. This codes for CASSQDRVGGYTF.

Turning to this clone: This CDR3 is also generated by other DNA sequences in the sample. As DNA, the CDR3 is TGCAGCGTTGTCGGGACTAGCGCCTACGAGCAGTACTTC. Translated, it gives CSVVGTSAYEQYF. This chain connects TRBV29-1 to TRBJ2-7; 10 bases line up with TRBD2. V shed 4 bases, J shed 2 bases, and the junction held 2 bases outside the gene matches. The CDR3 has 13 amino acids. Germline V gives CDR1 SQVTM, CDR2 ANQGSEA.

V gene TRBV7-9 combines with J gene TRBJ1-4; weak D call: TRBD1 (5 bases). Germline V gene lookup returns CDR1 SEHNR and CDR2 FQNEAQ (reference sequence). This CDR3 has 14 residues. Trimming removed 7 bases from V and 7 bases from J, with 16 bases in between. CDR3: CASNPPGLGEKLFF. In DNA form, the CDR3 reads TGTGCCAGCAACCCACCGGGACTGGGTGAAAAACTGTTTTTT. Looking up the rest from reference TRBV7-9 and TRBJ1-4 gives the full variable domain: DTGVSQNPRHKITKRGQNVTFRCDPISEHNRLYWYRQTLGQGPEFLTYFQNEAQLEKSRLLSDRFSAERPKGSFSTLEIQRTEQGDSAMYLCASNPPGLGEKLFFGSGTQLSVL.

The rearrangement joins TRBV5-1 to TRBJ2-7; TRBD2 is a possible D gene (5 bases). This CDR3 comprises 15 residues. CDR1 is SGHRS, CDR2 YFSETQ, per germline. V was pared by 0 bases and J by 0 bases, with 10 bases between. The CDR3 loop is CASSLGRAFSYEQYF. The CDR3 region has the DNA TGCGCCAGCAGCTTGGGGCGGGCCTTCTCCTACGAGCAGTACTTC.

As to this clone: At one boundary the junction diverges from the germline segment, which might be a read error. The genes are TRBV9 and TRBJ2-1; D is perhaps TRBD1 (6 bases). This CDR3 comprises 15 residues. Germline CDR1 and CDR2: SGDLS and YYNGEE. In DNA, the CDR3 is TGTGCCAGTAGCGTAGGGGGAGAGGGCCATCGGGAGCAGTTCTTC. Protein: CASSVGGEGHREQFF. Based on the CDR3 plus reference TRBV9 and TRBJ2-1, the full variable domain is DSGVTQTPKHLITATGQRVTLRCSPRSGDLSVYWYQQSLDQGLQFLIQYYNGEERAKGNILERFSAQQFPDLHSELNLSSLELGDSALYFCASSVGGEGHREQFFGPGTRLTVL.

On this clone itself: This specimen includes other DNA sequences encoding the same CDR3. Here the CDR3 DNA reads TGCGCCAGCAGCCAAGAGAGGGGCGACACCGGGGAGCTGTTTTTT. It yields the protein CASSQERGDTGELFF. J is TRBJ2-2 and V is TRBV4-1; tentatively, D is TRBD1 or TRBD2 (5 bases each). CDR1 MGHRA and CDR2 YSYEKL come from the germline V gene. This CDR3 spans 15 amino acids. Trimming left V 0 bases short and J 3 bases short, with 8 bases between.

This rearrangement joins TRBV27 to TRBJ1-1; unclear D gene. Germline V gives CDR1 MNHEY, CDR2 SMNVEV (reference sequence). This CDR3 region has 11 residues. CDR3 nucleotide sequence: TGTGCGGTAAAGGCGAACACTGAAGCTTTCTTT. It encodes CAVKANTEAFF.

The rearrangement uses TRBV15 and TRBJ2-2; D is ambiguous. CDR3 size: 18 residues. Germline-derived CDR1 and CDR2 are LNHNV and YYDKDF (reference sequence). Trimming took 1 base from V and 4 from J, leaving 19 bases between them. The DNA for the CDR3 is TGTGCCACCAGCAGAGGCCCGGATGACCCCGGCCTCACCGGGGAGCTGTTTTTT. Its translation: CATSRGPDDPGLTGELFF.

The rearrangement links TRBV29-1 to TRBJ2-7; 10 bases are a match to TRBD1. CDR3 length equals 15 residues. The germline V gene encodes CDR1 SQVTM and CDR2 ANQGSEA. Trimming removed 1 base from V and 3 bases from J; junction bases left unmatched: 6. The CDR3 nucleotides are TGCAGCGTTGAAGCCCCGGGACAGGGGATCTACGAGCAGTACTTC. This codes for CSVEAPGQGIYEQYF.

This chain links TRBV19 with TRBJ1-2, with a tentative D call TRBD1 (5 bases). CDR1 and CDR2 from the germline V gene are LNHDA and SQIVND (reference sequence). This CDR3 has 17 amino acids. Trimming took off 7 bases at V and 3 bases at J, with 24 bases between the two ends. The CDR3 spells CASTTGWTGGIDYGYTF. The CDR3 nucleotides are TGTGCCAGTACAACCGGGTGGACGGGGGGTATAGACTATGGCTACACCTTC. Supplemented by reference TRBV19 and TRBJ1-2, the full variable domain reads DGGITQSPKYLFRKEGQNVTLSCEQNLNHDAMYWYRQDPGQGLRLIYYSQIVNDFQKGDIAEGYSVSREKKESFPLTVTSAQKNPTAFYLCASTTGWTGGIDYGYTFGSGTRLTVV.

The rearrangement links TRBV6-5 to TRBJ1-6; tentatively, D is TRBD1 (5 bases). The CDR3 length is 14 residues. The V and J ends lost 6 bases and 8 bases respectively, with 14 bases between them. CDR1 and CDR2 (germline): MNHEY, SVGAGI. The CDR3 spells CASRRGAQDSPLHF. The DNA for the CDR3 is TGTGCCAGCAGAAGAGGGGCTCAGGATTCACCCCTCCACTTT.

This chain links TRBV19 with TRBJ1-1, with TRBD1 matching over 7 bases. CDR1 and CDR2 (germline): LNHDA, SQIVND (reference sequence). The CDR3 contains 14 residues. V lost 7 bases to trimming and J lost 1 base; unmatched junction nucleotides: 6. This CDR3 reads CASIAGTENTEAFF. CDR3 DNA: TGTGCCAGTATTGCCGGGACAGAGAACACTGAAGCTTTCTTT.

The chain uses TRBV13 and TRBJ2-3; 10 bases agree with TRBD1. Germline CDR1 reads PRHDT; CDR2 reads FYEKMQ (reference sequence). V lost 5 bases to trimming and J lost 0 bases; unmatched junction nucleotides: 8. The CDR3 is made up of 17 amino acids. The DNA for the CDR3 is TGTGCCAGCAGCCCGACTGGACAGGGGGGTAGCACAGATACGCAGTATTTT. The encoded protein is CASSPTGQGGSTDTQYF.

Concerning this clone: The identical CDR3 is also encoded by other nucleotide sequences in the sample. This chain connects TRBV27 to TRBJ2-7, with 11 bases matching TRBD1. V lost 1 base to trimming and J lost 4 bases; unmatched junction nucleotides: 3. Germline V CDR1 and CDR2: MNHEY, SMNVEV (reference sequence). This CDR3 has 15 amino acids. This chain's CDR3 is CASSLYGQGAYEQYF. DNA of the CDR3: TGTGCCAGCAGTTTATACGGACAGGGGGCTTACGAGCAGTACTTC.

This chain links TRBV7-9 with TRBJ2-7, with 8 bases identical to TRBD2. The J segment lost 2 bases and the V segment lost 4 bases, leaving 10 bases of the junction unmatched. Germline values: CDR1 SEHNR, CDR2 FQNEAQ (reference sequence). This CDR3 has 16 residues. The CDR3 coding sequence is TGTGCCAGCAGCTCCTCACTAGCGGCCTCACCCTACGAGCAGTACTTC. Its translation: CASSSSLAASPYEQYF.

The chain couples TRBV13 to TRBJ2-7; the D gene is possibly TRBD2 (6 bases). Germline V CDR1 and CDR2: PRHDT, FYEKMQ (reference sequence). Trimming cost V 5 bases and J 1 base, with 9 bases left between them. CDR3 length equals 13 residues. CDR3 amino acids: CASSTSLSYEQYF. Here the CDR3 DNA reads TGTGCCAGCAGCACTAGCTTGTCCTACGAGCAGTACTTC.

This chain's CDR3 is CASSLGVAGDNEQFF. In DNA, the CDR3 is TGTGCCAGCAGCTTGGGAGTAGCGGGGGACAATGAGCAGTTCTTC. This chain links TRBV5-8 with TRBJ2-1; TRBD2 agrees at 9 bases. The CDR3 runs 15 residues. Looked up from germline, CDR1 is SGHTS and CDR2 is YDEGEE. Losses at the gene ends were 0 bases for V and 5 bases for J; bases not matched to a gene: 3.

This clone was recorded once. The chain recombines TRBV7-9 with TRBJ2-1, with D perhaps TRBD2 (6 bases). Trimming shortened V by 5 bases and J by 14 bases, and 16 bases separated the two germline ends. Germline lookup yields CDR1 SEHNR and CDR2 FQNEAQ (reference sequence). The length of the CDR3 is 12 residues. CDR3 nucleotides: TGTGCCAGCAGCAAGGGACTTACGGACGAGTTCTTC. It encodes CASSKGLTDEFF.